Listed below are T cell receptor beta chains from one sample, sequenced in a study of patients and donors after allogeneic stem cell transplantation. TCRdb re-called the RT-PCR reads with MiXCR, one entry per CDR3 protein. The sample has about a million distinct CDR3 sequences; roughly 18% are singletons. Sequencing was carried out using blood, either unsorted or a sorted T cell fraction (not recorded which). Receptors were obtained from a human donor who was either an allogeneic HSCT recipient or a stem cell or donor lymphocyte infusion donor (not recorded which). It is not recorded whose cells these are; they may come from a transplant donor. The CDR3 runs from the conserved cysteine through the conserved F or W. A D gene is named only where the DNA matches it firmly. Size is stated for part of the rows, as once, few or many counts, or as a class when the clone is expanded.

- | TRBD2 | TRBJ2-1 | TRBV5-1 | CASSPGAGEYNEQFF | TGCGCCAGCAGCCCGGGAGCGGGGGAATACAATGAGCAGTTCTTC
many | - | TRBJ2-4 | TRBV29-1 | CSVAGKAKNIQYF | TGCAGCGTTGCTGGGAAAGCCAAAAACATTCAGTACTTC
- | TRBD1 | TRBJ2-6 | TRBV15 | CATRQGPSGANVLTF | TGTGCCACCCGACAGGGCCCCTCTGGGGCCAACGTCCTGACTTTC
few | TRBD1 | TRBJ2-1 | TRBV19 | CASRTGYNEQFF | TGTGCCAGTAGGACAGGGTACAATGAGCAGTTCTTC
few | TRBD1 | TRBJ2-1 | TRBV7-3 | CASSDRQGNEQFF | TGTGCCAGCAGCGACCGACAGGGAAATGAGCAGTTCTTC
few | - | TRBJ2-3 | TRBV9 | CASGPLDTQYF | TGTGCCAGCGGACCACTAGATACGCAGTATTTT
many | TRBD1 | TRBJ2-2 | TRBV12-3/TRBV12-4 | CASSKQGALTGELFF | TGTGCCAGCAGTAAACAGGGGGCATTGACCGGGGAGCTGTTTTTT
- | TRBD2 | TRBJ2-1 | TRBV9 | CASSVGGGLAENEQFF | TGTGCCAGCAGCGTAGGGGGGGGACTAGCGGAGAATGAGCAGTTCTTC
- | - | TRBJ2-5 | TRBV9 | CASSVEPTQETQYF | TGTGCCAGCAGCGTAGAGCCCACCCAAGAGACCCAGTACTTC
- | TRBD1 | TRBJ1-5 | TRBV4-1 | CASSQAGGAYQPQHF | TGCGCCAGCAGCCAAGCAGGGGGCGCTTATCAGCCCCAGCATTTT
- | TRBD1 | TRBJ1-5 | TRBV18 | CASSSWTGRSQPQHF | TGTGCCAGCTCATCCTGGACAGGGAGAAGTCAGCCCCAGCATTTT
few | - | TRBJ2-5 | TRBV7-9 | CASSADYLRETQYF | TGTGCCAGCAGCGCGGACTATCTCAGGGAGACCCAGTACTTC
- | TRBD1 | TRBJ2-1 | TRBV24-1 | CATHDGRQGAYNEQFF | TGTGCCACCCATGATGGTAGACAGGGGGCTTACAATGAGCAGTTCTTC
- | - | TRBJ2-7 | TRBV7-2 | CASSLFASYEQYF | TGTGCCAGCAGCTTATTTGCGTCCTACGAGCAGTACTTC
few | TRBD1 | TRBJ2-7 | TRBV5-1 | CASRQSGGYNEQYF | TGCGCCAGCAGGCAGTCAGGGGGCTACAACGAGCAGTACTTC
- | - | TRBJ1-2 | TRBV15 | CAIGRGYGYTF | TGTGCCATTGGCAGGGGCTATGGCTACACCTTC
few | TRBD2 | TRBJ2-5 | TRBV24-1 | CATSDFLAGDLETQYF | TGTGCCACCAGTGATTTCCTAGCGGGGGACCTGGAGACCCAGTACTTC
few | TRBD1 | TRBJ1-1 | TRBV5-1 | CASKTGNEAFF | TGCGCCAGCAAGACAGGGAATGAAGCTTTCTTT
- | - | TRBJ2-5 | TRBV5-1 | CASSASGIRGETQYF | TGCGCCAGCAGCGCCTCCGGGATAAGAGGAGAGACCCAGTACTTC
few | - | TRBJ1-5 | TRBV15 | CATRRMGSNQPQHF | TGTGCCACCAGGAGGATGGGAAGCAATCAGCCCCAGCATTTT
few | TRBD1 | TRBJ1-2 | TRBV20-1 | CSARPGQGWGGYTF | TGCAGTGCTAGACCGGGACAGGGGTGGGGTGGCTACACCTTC
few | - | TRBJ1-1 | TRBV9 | CASSPRLGIGTEAFF | TGTGCCAGCAGCCCCCGTCTTGGGATAGGCACTGAAGCTTTCTTT
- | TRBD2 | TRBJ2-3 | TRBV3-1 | CASTREIAGGPTDTQYF | TGTGCCAGCACCCGTGAAATAGCGGGGGGGCCTACAGATACGCAGTATTTT